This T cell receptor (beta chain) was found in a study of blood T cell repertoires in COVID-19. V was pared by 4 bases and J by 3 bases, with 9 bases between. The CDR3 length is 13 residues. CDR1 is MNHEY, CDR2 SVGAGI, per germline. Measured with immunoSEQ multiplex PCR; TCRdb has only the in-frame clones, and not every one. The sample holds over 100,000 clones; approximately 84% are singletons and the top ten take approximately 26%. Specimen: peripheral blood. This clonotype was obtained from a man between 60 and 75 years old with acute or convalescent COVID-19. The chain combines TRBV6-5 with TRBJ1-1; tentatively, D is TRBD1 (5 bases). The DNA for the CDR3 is TGTGCCAGCAGTTGGGCAGGGTACACTGAAGCTTTCTTT. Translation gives CASSWAGYTEAFF.